This T cell receptor beta chain was recorded in a study of blood T cell repertoires in COVID-19. In the study overall: Samples came from the United States, Italy and Spain, spanning acute and convalescent COVID-19. PBMCs, B-cell-depleted T cells, or T cells provided the cDNA or gDNA that made up the material.

The V gene's germline CDR1 is SGHTA and CDR2 FQGNSA. This CDR3 spans 15 amino acids. Trimming took off 1 base at V and 4 bases at J, with 13 bases between the two ends. Original handling: Nucleated cell number was recorded as an estimate derived from reference gene primer amplification. Assay: immunoSEQ multiplex PCR; the TCRdb copy retains only in-frame clones and omits some. Clone size and V and J calls were adopted from that table, with D and trimming inferred from the DNA. This sample carries under 150,000 clones, around nine tenths of them seen once, and the ten largest clones take more than 2%.

The TCR was taken from a man between 65 and 79 years old with active COVID-19. The sequenced sample was peripheral blood. The chain is built from TRBV7-2 and TRBJ2-5; tentative D call: TRBD2 (6 bases). For the CDR3, the DNA is TGTGCCAGCAGCTTAGGCGGGAACAGAGGAGAGACCCAGTACTTC. Its protein product is CASSLGGNRGETQYF.